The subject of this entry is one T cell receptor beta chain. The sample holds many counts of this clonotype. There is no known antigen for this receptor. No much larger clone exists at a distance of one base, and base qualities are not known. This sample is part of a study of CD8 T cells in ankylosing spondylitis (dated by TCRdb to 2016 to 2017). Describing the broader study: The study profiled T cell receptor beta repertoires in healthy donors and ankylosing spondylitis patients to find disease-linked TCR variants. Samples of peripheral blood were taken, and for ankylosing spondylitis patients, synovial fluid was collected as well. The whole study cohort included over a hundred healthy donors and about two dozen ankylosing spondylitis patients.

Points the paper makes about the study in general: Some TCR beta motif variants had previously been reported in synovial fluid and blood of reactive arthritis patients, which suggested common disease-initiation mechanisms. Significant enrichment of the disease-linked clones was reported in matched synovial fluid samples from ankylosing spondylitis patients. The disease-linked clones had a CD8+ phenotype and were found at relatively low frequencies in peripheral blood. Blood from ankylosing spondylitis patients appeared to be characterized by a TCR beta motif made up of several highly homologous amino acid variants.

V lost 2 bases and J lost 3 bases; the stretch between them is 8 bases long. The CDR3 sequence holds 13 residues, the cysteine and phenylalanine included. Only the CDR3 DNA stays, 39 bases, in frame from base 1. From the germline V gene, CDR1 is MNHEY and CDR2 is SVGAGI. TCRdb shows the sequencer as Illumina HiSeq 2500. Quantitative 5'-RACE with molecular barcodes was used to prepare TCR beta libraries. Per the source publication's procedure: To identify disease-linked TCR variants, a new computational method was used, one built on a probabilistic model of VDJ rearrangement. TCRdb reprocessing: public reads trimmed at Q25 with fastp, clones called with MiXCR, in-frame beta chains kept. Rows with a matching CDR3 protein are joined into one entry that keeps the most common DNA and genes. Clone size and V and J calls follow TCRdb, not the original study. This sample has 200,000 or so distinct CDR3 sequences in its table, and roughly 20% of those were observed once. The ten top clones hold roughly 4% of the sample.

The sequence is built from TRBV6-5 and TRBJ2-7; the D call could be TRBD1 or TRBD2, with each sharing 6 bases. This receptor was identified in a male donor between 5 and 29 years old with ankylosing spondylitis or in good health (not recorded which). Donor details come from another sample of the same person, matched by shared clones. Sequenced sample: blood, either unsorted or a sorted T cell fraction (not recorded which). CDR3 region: CASSYKGGYEQYF. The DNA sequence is TGTGCCAGCAGTTACAAGGGGGGCTACGAGCAGTACTTC.